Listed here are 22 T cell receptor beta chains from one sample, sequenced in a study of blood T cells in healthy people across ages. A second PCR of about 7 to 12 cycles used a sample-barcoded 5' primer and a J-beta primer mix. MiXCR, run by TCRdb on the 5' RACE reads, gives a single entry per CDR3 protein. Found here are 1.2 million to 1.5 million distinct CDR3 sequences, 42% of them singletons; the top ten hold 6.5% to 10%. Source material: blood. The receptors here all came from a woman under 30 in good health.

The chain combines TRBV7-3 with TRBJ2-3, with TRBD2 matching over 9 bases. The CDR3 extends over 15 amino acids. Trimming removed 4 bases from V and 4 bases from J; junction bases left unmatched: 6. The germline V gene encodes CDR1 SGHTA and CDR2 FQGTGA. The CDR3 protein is CASSSPAGGPDTQYF. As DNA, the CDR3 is TGTGCCAGCAGCTCCCCAGCGGGGGGCCCAGATACGCAGTATTTT.

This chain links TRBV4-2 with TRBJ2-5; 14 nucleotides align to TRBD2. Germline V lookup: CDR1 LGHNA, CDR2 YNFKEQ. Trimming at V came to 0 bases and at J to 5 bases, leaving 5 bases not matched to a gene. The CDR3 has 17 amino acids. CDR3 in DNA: TGTGCCAGCAGCCAAGAGGGACTAGCGGGGGCTTTGGAGACCCAGTACTTC. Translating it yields CASSQEGLAGALETQYF.

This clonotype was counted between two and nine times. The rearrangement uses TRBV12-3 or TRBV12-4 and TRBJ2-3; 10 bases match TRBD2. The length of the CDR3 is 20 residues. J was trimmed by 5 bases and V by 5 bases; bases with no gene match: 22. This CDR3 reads CASSPPLRLAGLARVDTQYF. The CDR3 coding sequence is TGTGCCAGCAGTCCCCCCCTTAGACTAGCGGGCCTTGCCCGGGTAGATACGCAGTATTTT.

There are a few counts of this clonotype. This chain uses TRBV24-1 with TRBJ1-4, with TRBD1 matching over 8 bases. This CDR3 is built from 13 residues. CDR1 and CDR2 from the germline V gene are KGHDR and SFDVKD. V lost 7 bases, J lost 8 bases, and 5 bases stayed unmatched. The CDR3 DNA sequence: TGTGCCACCAGGGACAGGGAGGACGAAAAACTGTTTTTT. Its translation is CATRDREDEKLFF.

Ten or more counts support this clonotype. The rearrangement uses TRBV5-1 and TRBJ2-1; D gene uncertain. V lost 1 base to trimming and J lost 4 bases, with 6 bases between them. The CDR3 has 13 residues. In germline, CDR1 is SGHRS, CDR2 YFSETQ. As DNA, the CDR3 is TGCGCCAGCAGCTTGACCAGATACAATGAGCAGTTCTTC. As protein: CASSLTRYNEQFF.

In nucleotides, the CDR3 is TGCGCCAGCAGCCAAGAAGGACACACATGGTATTACGAGCAGTACTTC. It yields the protein CASSQEGHTWYYEQYF. The chain carries TRBV4-1 and TRBJ2-7; D might be TRBD1 (5 bases). The CDR3 runs 16 residues. Germline CDR1 and CDR2: MGHRA and YSYEKL. Between the trimmed V and J ends, which lost 0 bases and 4 bases, there was a span of 16 bases.

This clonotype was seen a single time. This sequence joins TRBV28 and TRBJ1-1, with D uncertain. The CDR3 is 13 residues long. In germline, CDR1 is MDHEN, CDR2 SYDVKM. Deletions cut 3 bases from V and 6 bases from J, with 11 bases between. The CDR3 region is CASSLARTAEAFF. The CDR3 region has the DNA TGTGCCAGCAGTTTGGCACGGACTGCTGAAGCTTTCTTT.

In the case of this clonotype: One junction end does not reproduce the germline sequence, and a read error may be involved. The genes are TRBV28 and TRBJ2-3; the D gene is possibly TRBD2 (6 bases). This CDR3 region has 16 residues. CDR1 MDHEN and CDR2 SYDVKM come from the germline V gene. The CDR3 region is CASRPQWAGRTDTQYF. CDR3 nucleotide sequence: TGTGCCAGCAGACCCCAATGGGCGGGACGCACAGATACACAGTATTTT.

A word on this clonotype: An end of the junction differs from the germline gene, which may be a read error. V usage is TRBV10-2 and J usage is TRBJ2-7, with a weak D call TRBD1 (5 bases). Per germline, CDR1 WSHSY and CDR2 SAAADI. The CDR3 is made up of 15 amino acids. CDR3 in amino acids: CANSESERGTYEQYF. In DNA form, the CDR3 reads TGCGCCAACAGTGAGTCAGAAAGGGGAACCTACGAGCAGTACTTC.

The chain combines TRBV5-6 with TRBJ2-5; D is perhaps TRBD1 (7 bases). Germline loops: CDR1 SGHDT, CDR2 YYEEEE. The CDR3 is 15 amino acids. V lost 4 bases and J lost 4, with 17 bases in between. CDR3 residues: CASSPQGGRGETQYF. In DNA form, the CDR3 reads TGTGCCAGCAGCCCCCAGGGGGGCCGGGGAGAGACCCAGTACTTC.

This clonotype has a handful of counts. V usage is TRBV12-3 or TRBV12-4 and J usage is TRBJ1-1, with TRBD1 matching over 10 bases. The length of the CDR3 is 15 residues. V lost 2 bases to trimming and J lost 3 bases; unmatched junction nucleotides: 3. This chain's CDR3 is CASSLWGQGHTEAFF. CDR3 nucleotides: TGTGCCAGCAGTTTATGGGGACAGGGGCACACTGAAGCTTTCTTT.

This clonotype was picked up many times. The CDR3 loop is CSARGTAAEKLFF. Here the CDR3 DNA reads TGCAGTGCTAGGGGGACAGCTGCTGAAAAACTGTTTTTT. This rearrangement joins TRBV20-1 to TRBJ1-4; TRBD1 aligns across 7 bases. With 3 bases clipped from V and 7 bases from J, the junction kept 5 bases outside the gene matches. The CDR3 is 13 amino acids. CDR1 and CDR2 (germline): DFQATT, SNEGSKA (reference sequence).

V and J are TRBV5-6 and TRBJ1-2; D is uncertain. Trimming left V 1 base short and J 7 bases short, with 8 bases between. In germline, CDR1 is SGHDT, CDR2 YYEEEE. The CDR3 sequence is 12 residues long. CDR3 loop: CASSLFDGGYTF. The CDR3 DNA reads TGTGCCAGCAGCTTGTTTGATGGTGGCTACACCTTC.

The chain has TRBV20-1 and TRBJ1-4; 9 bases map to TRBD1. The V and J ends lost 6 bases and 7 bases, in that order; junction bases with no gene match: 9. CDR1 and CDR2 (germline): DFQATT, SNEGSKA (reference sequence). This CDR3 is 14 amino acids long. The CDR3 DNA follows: TGCAGTGCCTATACAGGGGGCTCTTTTGAAAAACTGTTTTTT. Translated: CSAYTGGSFEKLFF.

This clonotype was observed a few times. CDR3 in amino acids: CASSYGLGTDTQYF. CDR3 sequence (DNA): TGTGCCAGCAGTTACGGACTAGGAACAGATACGCAGTATTTT. The J gene is TRBJ2-3, the V gene TRBV6-2 or TRBV6-3; the match to TRBD2 covers 7 bases. CDR1 and CDR2 from the germline V gene are MNHEY and SVGEGT. This CDR3 has 14 amino acids. V shed 2 bases, J shed 3 bases, and the junction held 2 bases outside the gene matches.

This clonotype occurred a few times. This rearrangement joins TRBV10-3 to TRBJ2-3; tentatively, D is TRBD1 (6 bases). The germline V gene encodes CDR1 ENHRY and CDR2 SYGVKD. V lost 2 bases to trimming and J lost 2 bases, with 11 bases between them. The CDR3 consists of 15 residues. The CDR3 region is CAISEDRPDTDTQYF. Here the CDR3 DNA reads TGTGCCATCAGTGAGGACAGGCCTGACACAGATACGCAGTATTTT.

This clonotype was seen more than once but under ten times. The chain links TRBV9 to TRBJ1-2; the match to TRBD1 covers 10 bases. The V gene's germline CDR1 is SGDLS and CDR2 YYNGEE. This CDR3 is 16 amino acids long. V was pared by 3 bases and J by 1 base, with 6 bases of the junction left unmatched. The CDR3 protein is CASSGLRDRGNYGYTF. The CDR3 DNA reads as TGTGCCAGCAGCGGACTCCGGGACAGGGGTAACTATGGCTACACCTTC.

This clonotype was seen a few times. The CDR3 is CSAREDRGNFFINEQFF. The CDR3 DNA is TGCAGTGCTAGAGAGGACAGGGGTAATTTTTTCATAAATGAGCAGTTCTTC. The J gene is TRBJ2-1, the V gene TRBV20-1, with TRBD1 matching 9 bases. J was trimmed by 7 bases and V by 0 bases; bases with no gene match: 13. The germline gives CDR1 DFQATT, CDR2 SNEGSKA (reference sequence). The CDR3 is 17 amino acids.

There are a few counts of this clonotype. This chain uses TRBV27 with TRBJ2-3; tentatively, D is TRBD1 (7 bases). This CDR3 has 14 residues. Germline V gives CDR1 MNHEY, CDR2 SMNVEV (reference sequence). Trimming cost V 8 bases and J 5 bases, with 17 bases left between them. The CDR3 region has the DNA TGTGCCAGCTCGCTCAGGGGGGAGAGAGATACGCAGTATTTT. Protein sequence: CASSLRGERDTQYF.

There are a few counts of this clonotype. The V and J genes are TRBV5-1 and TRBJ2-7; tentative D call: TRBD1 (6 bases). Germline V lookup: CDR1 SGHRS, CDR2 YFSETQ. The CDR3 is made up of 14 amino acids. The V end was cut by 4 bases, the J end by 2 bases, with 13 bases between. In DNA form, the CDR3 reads TGCGCCAGCAGCGCCGGGACAAATACCTACGAGCAGTACTTC. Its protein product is CASSAGTNTYEQYF. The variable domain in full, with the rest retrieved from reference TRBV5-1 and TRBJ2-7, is KAGVTQTPRYLIKTRGQQVTLSCSPISGHRSVSWYQQTPGQGLQFLFEYFSETQRNKGNFPGRFSGRQFSNSRSEMNVSTLELGDSALYLCASSAGTNTYEQYFGPGTRLTVT.

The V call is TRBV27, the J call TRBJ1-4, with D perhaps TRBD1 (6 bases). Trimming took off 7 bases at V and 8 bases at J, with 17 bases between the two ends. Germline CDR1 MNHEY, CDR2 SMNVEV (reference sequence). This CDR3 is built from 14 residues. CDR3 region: CASTGGRGGEKLFF. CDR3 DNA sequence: TGTGCCAGCACCGGGGGGCGTGGGGGGGAAAAACTGTTTTTT.

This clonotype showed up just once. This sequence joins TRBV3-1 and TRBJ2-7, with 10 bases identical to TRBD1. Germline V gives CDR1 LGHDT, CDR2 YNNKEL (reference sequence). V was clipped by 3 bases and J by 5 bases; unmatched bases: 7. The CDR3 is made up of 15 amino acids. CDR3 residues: CASSQTGTGVHEQYF. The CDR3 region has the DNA TGTGCCAGCAGCCAGACCGGGACAGGGGTACACGAGCAGTACTTC.